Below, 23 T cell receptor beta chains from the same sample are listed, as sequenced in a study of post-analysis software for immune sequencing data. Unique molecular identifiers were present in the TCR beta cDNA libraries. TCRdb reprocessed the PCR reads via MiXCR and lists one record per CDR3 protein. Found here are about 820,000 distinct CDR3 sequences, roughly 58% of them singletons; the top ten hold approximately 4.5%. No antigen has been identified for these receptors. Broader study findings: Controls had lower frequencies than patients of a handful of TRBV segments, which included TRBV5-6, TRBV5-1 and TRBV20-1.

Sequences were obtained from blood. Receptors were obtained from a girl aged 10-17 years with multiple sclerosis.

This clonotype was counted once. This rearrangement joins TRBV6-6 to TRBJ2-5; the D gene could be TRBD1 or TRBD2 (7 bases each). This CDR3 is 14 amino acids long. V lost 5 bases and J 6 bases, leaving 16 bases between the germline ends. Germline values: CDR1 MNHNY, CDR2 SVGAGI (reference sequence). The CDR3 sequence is CASSRGEGAKTQYF. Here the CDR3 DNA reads TGTGCCAGCAGTAGAGGGGAGGGGGCCAAGACCCAGTACTTC.

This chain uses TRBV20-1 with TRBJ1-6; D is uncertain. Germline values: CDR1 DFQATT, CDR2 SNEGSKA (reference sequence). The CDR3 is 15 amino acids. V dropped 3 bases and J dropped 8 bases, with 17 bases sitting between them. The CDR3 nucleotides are TGCAGTGCTAGGAGGAAGGAGAAGGAATATTCACCCCTCCACTTT. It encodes CSARRKEKEYSPLHF.

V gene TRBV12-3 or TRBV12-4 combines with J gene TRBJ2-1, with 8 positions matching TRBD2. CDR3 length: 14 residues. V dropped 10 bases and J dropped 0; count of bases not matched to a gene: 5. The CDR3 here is CATRSGSSYNEQFF. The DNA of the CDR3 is TGTGCCACCAGAAGCGGGAGCTCCTACAATGAGCAGTTCTTC.

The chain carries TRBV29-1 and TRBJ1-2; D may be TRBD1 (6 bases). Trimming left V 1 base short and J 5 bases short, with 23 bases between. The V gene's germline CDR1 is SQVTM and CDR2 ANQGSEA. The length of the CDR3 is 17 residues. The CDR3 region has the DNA TGCAGCGTTGAAGCCAGAGAGGACAGTTCGAGAAGATATGGCTACACCTTC. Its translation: CSVEAREDSSRRYGYTF.

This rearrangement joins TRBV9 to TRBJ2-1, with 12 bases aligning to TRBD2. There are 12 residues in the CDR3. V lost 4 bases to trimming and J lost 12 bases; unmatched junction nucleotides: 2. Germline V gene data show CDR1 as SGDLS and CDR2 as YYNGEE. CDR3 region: CASSTGLAGQFF. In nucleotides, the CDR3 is TGTGCCAGCAGCACGGGACTAGCGGGGCAGTTCTTC. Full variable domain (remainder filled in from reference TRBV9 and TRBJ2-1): DSGVTQTPKHLITATGQRVTLRCSPRSGDLSVYWYQQSLDQGLQFLIQYYNGEERAKGNILERFSAQQFPDLHSELNLSSLELGDSALYFCASSTGLAGQFFGPGTRLTVL.

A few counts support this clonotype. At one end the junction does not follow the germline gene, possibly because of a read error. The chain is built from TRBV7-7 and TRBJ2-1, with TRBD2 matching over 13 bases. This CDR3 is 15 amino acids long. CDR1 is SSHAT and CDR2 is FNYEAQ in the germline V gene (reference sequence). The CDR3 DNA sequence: TGTGCTAGCAGCTCCGGACTAGCGGGAGTCGATGAGCAGTTCTTC. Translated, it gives CASSSGLAGVDEQFF.

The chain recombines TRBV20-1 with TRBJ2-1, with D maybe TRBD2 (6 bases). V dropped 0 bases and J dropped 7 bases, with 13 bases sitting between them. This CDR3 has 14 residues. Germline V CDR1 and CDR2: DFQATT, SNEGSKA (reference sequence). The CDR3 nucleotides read TGCAGTGCTAGAGATCCCAGGAGGGCAAATGAGCAGTTCTTC. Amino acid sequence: CSARDPRRANEQFF.

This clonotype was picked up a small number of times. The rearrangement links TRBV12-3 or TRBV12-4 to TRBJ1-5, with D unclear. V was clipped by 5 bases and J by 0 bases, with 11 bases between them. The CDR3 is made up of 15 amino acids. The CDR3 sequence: CASSLGRSSNQPQHF. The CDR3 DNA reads TGTGCCAGCAGTCTGGGTAGGTCTAGCAATCAGCCCCAGCATTTT.

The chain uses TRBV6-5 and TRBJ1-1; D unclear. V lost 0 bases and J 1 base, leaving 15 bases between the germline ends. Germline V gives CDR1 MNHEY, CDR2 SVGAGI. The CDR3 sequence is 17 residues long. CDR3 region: CASSYSTSRIPNTEAFF. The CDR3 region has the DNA TGTGCCAGCAGTTACTCGACGTCCCGGATCCCGAACACTGAAGCTTTCTTT.

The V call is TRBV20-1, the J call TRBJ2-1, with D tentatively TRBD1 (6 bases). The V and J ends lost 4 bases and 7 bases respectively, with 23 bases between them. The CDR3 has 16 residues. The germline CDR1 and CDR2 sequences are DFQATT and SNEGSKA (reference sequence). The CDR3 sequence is CSAINVQGAPTNEQFF. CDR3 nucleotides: TGCAGTGCTATAAACGTACAGGGAGCCCCCACAAATGAGCAGTTCTTC.

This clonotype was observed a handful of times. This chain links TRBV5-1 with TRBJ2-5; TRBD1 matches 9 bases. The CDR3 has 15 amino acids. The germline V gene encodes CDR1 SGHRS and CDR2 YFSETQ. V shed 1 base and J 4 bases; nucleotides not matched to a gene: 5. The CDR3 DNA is TGCGCCAGCAGCTTGATAGGGACAGGGAGAGAGACCCAGTACTTC. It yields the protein CASSLIGTGRETQYF.

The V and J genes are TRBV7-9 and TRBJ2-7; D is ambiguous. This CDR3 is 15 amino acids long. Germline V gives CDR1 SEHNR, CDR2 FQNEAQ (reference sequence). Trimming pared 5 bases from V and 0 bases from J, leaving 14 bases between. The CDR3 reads CASSGPDSSSYEQYF. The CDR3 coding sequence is TGTGCCAGCAGCGGACCCGACTCAAGCTCCTACGAGCAGTACTTC.

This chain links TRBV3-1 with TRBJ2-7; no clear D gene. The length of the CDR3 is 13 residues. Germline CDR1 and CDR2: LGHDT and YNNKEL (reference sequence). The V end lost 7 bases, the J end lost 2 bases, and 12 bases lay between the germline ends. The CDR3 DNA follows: TGTGCCAGCAAAGAGACTTCAGCCTACGAGCAGTACTTC. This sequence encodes CASKETSAYEQYF.

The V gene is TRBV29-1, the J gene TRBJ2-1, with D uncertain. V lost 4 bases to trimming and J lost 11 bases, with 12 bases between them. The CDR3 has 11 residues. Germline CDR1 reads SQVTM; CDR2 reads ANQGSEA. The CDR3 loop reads CSVGMDPQQFF. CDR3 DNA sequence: TGCAGCGTTGGAATGGACCCCCAGCAGTTCTTC.

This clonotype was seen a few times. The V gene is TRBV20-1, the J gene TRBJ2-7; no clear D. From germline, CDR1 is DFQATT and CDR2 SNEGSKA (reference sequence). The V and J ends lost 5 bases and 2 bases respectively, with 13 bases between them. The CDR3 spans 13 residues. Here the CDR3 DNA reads TGCAGTGCTGTCCACGATACCGCCTACGAGCAGTACTTC. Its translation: CSAVHDTAYEQYF.

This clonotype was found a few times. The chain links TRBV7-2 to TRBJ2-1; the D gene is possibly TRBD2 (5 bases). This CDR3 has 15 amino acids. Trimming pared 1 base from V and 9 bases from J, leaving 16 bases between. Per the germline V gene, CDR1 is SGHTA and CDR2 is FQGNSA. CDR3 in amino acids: CASSLVALGRGEQFF. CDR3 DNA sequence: TGTGCCAGCAGCTTAGTGGCACTAGGGCGAGGTGAGCAGTTCTTC.

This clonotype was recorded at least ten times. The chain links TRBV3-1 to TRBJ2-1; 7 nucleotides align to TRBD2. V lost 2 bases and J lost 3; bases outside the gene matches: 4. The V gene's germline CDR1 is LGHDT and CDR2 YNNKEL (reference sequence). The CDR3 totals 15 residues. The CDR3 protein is CASSQIGGNYNEQFF. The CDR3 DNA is TGTGCCAGCAGCCAAATCGGGGGGAACTACAATGAGCAGTTCTTC.

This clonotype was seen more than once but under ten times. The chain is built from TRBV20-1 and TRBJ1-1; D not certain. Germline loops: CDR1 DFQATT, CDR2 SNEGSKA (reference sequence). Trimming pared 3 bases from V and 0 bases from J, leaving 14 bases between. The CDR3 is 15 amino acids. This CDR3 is CSASTGNSMNTEAFF. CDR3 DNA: TGCAGTGCTAGCACCGGAAATTCTATGAACACTGAAGCTTTCTTT.

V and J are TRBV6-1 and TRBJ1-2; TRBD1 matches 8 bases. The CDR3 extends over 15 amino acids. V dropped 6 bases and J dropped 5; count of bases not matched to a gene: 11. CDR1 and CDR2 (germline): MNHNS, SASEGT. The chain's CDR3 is CASRQQGGSAYGYTF. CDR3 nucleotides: TGTGCCAGCAGACAACAGGGGGGCTCAGCGTATGGCTACACCTTC.

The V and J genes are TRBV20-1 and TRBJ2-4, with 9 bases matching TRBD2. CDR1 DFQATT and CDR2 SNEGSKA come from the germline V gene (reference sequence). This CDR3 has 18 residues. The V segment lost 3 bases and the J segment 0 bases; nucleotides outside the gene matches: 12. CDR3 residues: CSASRPRGGDLAKNIQYF. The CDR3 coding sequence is TGCAGTGCTAGTCGCCCGCGGGGGGGCGACCTAGCCAAAAACATTCAGTACTTC.

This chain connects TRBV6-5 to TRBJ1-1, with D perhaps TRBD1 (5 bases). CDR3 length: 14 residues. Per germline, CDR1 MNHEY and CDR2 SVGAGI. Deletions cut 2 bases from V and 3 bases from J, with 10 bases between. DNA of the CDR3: TGTGCCAGCAGTTACGGGGCGGGTTACACTGAAGCTTTCTTT. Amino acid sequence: CASSYGAGYTEAFF.

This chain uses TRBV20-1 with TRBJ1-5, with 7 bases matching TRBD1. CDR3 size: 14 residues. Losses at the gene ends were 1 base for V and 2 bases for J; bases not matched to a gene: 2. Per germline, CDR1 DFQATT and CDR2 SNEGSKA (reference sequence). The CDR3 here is CSARVTGGNQPQHF. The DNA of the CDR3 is TGCAGTGCTAGAGTCACAGGGGGCAATCAGCCCCAGCATTTT.

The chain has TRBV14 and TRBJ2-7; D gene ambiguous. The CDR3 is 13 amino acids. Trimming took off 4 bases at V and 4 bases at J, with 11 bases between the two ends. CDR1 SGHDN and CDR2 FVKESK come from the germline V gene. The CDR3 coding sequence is TGTGCCAGCAGCCCAATTAGGAGTTACGAGCAGTACTTC. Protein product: CASSPIRSYEQYF.